One T cell receptor (beta chain) is described in this entry. Trimming shortened V by 2 bases and J by 5 bases, and 10 bases separated the two germline ends. The CDR3 is made up of 15 amino acids. Germline V lookup: CDR1 MGHDK, CDR2 SYGVNS. The data stem from a study of chemoradiotherapy in HPV16-positive cancers. Study-wide background: Functional T-cell assays on two HPV16-positive patients' cells defined candidate HPV-specific clones and common TCR motifs.

Repeated repertoire sampling spanned the course of chemoradiotherapy. Generated by immunoSEQ multiplex PCR, the TCRdb table keeps only in-frame clones and is missing some. The repertoire holds tens of thousands of clones, with approximately 84% as singletons. This TCR came from a human donor with HPV-associated anogenital cancer. Specimen: blood, collected from a patient who underwent chemoradiotherapy. The genes are TRBV25-1 and TRBJ1-6; D not resolved. The CDR3 sequence is CASSEVRGNNSPLHF. DNA for the CDR3: TGTGCCAGCAGTGAAGTACGGGGTAATAATTCACCCCTCCACTTT.